Following are 13 T cell receptor beta chains from one sample sequenced in a study of tumor-infiltrating lymphocytes in primary liver carcinoma. The tissue used was unsorted bulk material of roughly 17-32 mg. RNA and DNA were co-extracted from it with the AllPrep DNA/RNA mini kit. A constant-region primer served to make TCR beta cDNA from about 0.45 ug total RNA. ARM-PCR was slightly modified, and three nested multiplex PCR rounds with it gave rise to the TCR beta libraries. TRBV1-TRBV30 forward primers and a C-beta reverse primer were used in the first two PCR rounds, which each ran for about 11 cycles. TCRdb fed the multiplex PCR reads into MiXCR, producing one record per CDR3 protein. Altogether roughly 120,000 distinct CDR3 sequences are present, 64% being singletons, with the ten largest covering around 8.4%. Sequenced: liver tumor tissue from sampling region 3. Subset described: tumor region T3, left-lateral pole. The receptors come from a woman in her sixties with primary liver carcinoma and hepatitis B virus infection.

On this clonotype: This is likely a read error, given that the CDR3 carries no conserved phenylalanine or tryptophan at its end. V gene TRBV28 combines with J gene TRBJ2-6; tentatively, D is TRBD1 (6 bases). The V gene's germline CDR1 is MDHEN and CDR2 SYDVKM. This CDR3 is built from 16 residues. V was pared by 5 bases and J by 4 bases, with 15 bases between. CDR3 coding DNA: TGTGCCAGCAGTGAAACAGGGACCTCCGGGGCCAACGTCCTGACTTTG. The encoded protein is CASSETGTSGANVLTL.

There are many counts of this clonotype. The chain links TRBV28 to TRBJ2-1, with 7 bases fitting TRBD2. After removal of 5 bases from V and 3 bases from J, the junction contained 7 bases not matched to a gene. In germline, CDR1 is MDHEN, CDR2 SYDVKM. This CDR3 spans 15 amino acids. The CDR3 spells CASSRLRTSYNEQFF. CDR3 bases: TGTGCCAGCAGTCGACTCCGGACTAGCTACAATGAGCAGTTCTTC. Together with reference TRBV28 and TRBJ2-1, the CDR3 gives the full variable domain: DVKVTQSSRYLVKRTGEKVFLECVQDMDHENMFWYRQDPGLGLRLIYFSYDVKMKEKGDIPEGYSVSREKKERFSLILESASTNQTSMYLCASSRLRTSYNEQFFGPGTRLTVL.

This clonotype has just one count. Given a much more abundant clone one base away, this may be a read error. V and J are TRBV4-1 and TRBJ2-7; 9 bases are a match to TRBD1. Germline trimming cut 1 base from V and 5 bases from J; bases unmatched to any gene: 9. The CDR3 consists of 16 residues. Germline V gene sequence: CDR1 MGHRA, CDR2 YSYEKL. The CDR3 loop reads CASSQATGGDTDEQYF. The DNA of the CDR3 is TGCGCCAGCAGCCAAGCCACAGGGGGCGATACCGACGAGCAGTACTTC.

This clonotype was observed once. The junction differs from germline at one of its ends, possibly a read error. The rearrangement links TRBV29-1 to TRBJ2-3; D possibly corresponds to TRBD1 (5 bases). The V gene's germline CDR1 is SQVTM and CDR2 ANQGSEA. The CDR3 sequence is 10 residues long. CDR3 nucleotide sequence: TGCAACGTGGACACAGAAACGCAGTATTTT. Encoded protein: CNVDTETQYF.

Details on this clonotype: A read error may produce the germline difference seen at one junction end. This chain uses TRBV11-1 with TRBJ2-3; 8 bases map to TRBD2. The CDR3 runs to 14 residues. CDR1 is SGHAT and CDR2 is FQDESV in the germline V gene (reference sequence). This CDR3 reads CASTLRQRTGGSHF. In nucleotides, the CDR3 is TGTGCCAGCACCTTAAGACAACGTACGGGAGGGTCTCACTTT.

Of note for this clonotype: One end of the junction fails to match germline, which may point to a read error. The J gene is TRBJ1-1, the V gene TRBV13; TRBD1 aligns across 9 bases. Germline V gives CDR1 PRHDT, CDR2 FYEKMQ (reference sequence). CDR3 length: 14 amino acids. The CDR3 reads CARSFRQGGTEAFF. In nucleotides, the CDR3 is TGTGCCAGGAGCTTCCGACAGGGGGGTACTGAAGCTTTCTTT.

This clonotype was found a few times. This sequence joins TRBV5-1 and TRBJ2-1, with D perhaps TRBD1 or TRBD2 (5 bases each). This CDR3 is 14 amino acids long. Germline CDR1 reads SGHRS; CDR2 reads YFSETQ. Between the trimmed V and J ends, which lost 3 bases and 4 bases, there was a span of 11 bases. The CDR3 nucleotides read TGCGCCAGCAGCTCTCCGGGACGATACAATGAGCAGTTCTTC. This sequence encodes CASSSPGRYNEQFF.

Concerning this clonotype itself: The germline gene is not matched at one end of the junction; a read error may be the cause. This chain links TRBV11-2 with TRBJ2-1, with D perhaps TRBD1 (6 bases). Germline lookup yields CDR1 SGHAT and CDR2 FQNNGV. The CDR3 loop spans 13 amino acids. CDR3 nucleotides: TGTGCCAGCAACTTAGGACAGTACAATGAGCAATCCTTC. Its translation is CASNLGQYNEQSF.

As to this clonotype: An end of the junction does not agree with germline; a read error may underlie this. The chain has TRBV12-3 or TRBV12-4 and TRBJ1-5, with D perhaps TRBD1 (6 bases). CDR3 size: 15 residues. The CDR3 spells CVSSPTGNSNQHQHF. CDR3 coding DNA: TGTGTCAGCAGCCCAACAGGGAATAGCAATCAGCACCAGCATTTT.

Remarks on this clonotype: A much larger clone differs by one base, so this may be a read error. The rearrangement links TRBV14 to TRBJ2-3, with no clear D. CDR1 is SGHDN, CDR2 FVKESK, per germline. The ends were cut back, 7 bases at V and 2 bases at J, with 25 bases in the middle. CDR3 length: 18 residues. The CDR3 sequence: CASMECETTLGITDTQYF. The CDR3 bases are TGTGCCAGCATGGAATGTGAGACCACTTTGGGTATCACAGATACGCAGTATTTT.

This clonotype was seen at least ten times. The chain carries TRBV6-6 and TRBJ2-5; 7 bases agree with TRBD1. CDR3 size: 13 residues. With 6 bases clipped from V and 5 bases from J, the junction kept 6 bases outside the gene matches. The germline V gene has CDR1 MNHNY and CDR2 SVGAGI (reference sequence). The CDR3 sequence: CASSRGIRETQYF. The CDR3 DNA reads as TGTGCCAGCAGCAGGGGGATCAGGGAGACCCAGTACTTC.

As concerns this clonotype: Mismatch with germline at one junction end may stem from a read error. V usage is TRBV18 and J usage is TRBJ1-1; no clear D. CDR1 is KGHSH, CDR2 LQKENI, per germline. This CDR3 contains 13 residues. The CDR3 reads CPSSPQRRTEAFF. The CDR3 DNA follows: TGTCCCAGCTCACCACAGAGGAGGACTGAAGCTTTCTTT. Drawing the rest from reference TRBV18 and TRBJ1-1, the complete variable domain is NAGVMQNPRHLVRRRGQEARLRCSPMKGHSHVYWYRQLPEEGLKFMVYLQKENIIDESGMPKERFSAEFPKEGPSILRIQQVVRGDSAAYFCPSSPQRRTEAFFGQGTRLTVV.

To note about this clonotype: The junction does not match germline at one end; this may be a read error. The chain employs TRBV11-1 and TRBJ2-7, with D tentatively TRBD2 (6 bases). Germline CDR1 reads SGHAT; CDR2 reads FQDESV (reference sequence). This CDR3 spans 15 amino acids. CDR3 sequence: CTSSSLGGTAYEQYF. CDR3 coding DNA: TGTACCAGTTCCTCTCTTGGCGGGACTGCCTACGAGCAGTACTTC.